This is a list of T cell receptor beta chains from one sample in a study of blood T cell repertoires in COVID-19. Here immunoSEQ multiplex PCR was the method, and the copy in TCRdb shows in-frame clones only, minus some. The sample gives about 160,000 clones, 85% to 90% of which show up once; about 9.3% is in the top ten. The sample was peripheral blood. Source of these receptors: a woman between 65 and 79 years old with COVID-19, enrolled during active disease. CDR3s include the opening cysteine and the closing phenylalanine or tryptophan. Each record gives: J gene, V gene, CDR3 protein.

>TRBJ2-1|TRBV7-8
CASSPLPGQGAKFF
>TRBJ1-2|TRBV28
CASSRTGYGYTF
>TRBJ2-3|TRBV5-4
CASSSGLAGITDTQYF
>TRBJ1-1|TRBV16
CASSQSPSGTEAFF
>TRBJ2-2|TRBV19
CASSILAGEVGELFF
>TRBJ1-6|TRBV4-2
CASSQEATQGEYSPLHF
>TRBJ1-1|TRBV7-2
CASSFTQGQEAFF
>TRBJ2-7|TRBV19
CASSPGTSGAIYEQYF
>TRBJ1-2|TRBV29-1
CSVEFSWAGGYTF
>TRBJ2-7|TRBV5-1
CASSWTSGGSYEQYF
>TRBJ2-5|TRBV2
CASSEFRLAGETQYF
>TRBJ2-2|TRBV19
CASSTLAGSGTGELFF
>TRBJ2-6|TRBV11-2
CASSSGQVAYSGANVLTF
>TRBJ2-7|TRBV18
CASSPGLAGDHEQYF
>TRBJ1-4|TRBV4-1
CASSRGTPFVEKLFF
>TRBJ2-3|TRBV3-1/TRBV3-2
CASSQDGAGGPLDTQYF
>TRBJ1-5|TRBV15
CATSRQDFSNQPQHF
>TRBJ1-4|TRBV6-6
CASSYSRGLEKLFF
>TRBJ2-2|TRBV30
CAWSSGTGGVTGELFF
>TRBJ1-5|TRBV12-3/TRBV12-4
CASRGRIHQPQHF
>TRBJ2-3|TRBV6-1
CASSDKDSHLADTQYF
>TRBJ2-3|TRBV7-9
CASSFGQGDADTQYF
>TRBJ2-7|TRBV27
CASSPGLAGVTYEQYF
>TRBJ2-5|TRBV7-2
CASSVTSGGAWETQYF
>TRBJ2-2|TRBV5-1
CASSLAGANTGELFF
>TRBJ1-3|TRBV15
CATSPDRGLGGNTIYF
>TRBJ2-1|TRBV19
CASSLRTSGFYLSYNEQFF
>TRBJ1-1|TRBV5-1
CASSLGRIRGGLDTEAFF
>TRBJ2-7|TRBV3-1/TRBV3-2
CASSQTQGGQYF
>TRBJ1-6|TRBV4-1
CASSQAPSSSYNSPLHF
>TRBJ1-2|TRBV18
CASSPILGGANYGYTF
>TRBJ1-5|TRBV7-2
CASSPSGNQPQHF
>TRBJ2-1|TRBV5-1
CASSRRESSYNEQFF
>TRBJ1-1|TRBV27
CASSPDRVSGTEAFF
>TRBJ1-4|TRBV21-1
CASSGFRTGSREKLFF
>TRBJ2-6|TRBV19
CASRGLRGSGANVLTF
>TRBJ2-1|TRBV9
CASSVVRTYNEQFF
>TRBJ2-2|TRBV29-1
CSVARGGAGELFF
>TRBJ1-3|TRBV18
CASSSTGAGNTIYF
>TRBJ1-1|TRBV27
CASSLGLNTEAFF
>TRBJ2-3|TRBV6-5
CASSYSRDTRTDTQYF
>TRBJ1-5|TRBV6-2/TRBV6-3
CASSYSRGNQPQHF
>TRBJ2-5|TRBV2
CASSGREGTEETQYF
>TRBJ2-7|TRBV28
CASSSGQGPHEQYF
>TRBJ2-2|TRBV9
CASSVLTGGTGELFF
>TRBJ1-1|TRBV11-2
CASSLDRQGFRMAFF
>TRBJ2-5|TRBV29-1
CRVGGRGGAQTQYF
>TRBJ1-5|TRBV7-7
CASSPQTERTNQPQHF
>TRBJ1-1|TRBV6-5
CASSPLTGVNTEAFF
>TRBJ2-7|TRBV10-3
CAIAPSGGPSPYEQYF